The clone carrying this T cell receptor (beta chain) showed up just once. Data came from immunoSEQ multiplex PCR; TCRdb stores just in-frame clones and leaves some out. The sample lists 100,000 to 150,000 clones; just over 90% were seen once. The sample originates from a study of OX40 agonist ivuxolimab in advanced cancers. The CDR3 consists of 15 residues. V lost 0 bases, J lost 2 bases, and 9 bases lay in between. CDR1 is SGDLS, CDR2 YYNGEE, per germline. This rearrangement joins TRBV9 to TRBJ2-1; D unclear. This TCR was sampled from an adult with an advanced solid tumor such as melanoma, head and neck, liver or kidney cancer. Sample: CD4+ or CD8+ T cells sorted from blood, taken in a trial of the OX40 agonist ivuxolimab. CDR3 protein: CASSVAASAYNEQFF. CDR3 in DNA: TGTGCCAGCAGCGTAGCGGCCAGCGCCTACAATGAGCAGTTCTTC.